Below, 7 T cell receptor beta chains from the same sample are listed, as sequenced in a study of CD8 T cells in ankylosing spondylitis. Their cognate antigens are unknown. Study-level points and caveats: Among TCR beta sequences, a motif of under ten highly homologous variants appeared characteristic of ankylosing spondylitis blood.

TCRdb reprocessed the 5' RACE reads with MiXCR, giving one entry per CDR3 protein. The sample lists fewer than 550,000 distinct CDR3 sequences, over 4% seen once, with approximately 4% in the top ten. Sequenced: blood, either unsorted or a sorted T cell fraction (not recorded which). The source is a male donor with ankylosing spondylitis.

This clonotype was observed many times. The rearrangement uses TRBV6-1 and TRBJ1-1; 9 nucleotides match TRBD1. Looked up from germline, CDR1 is MNHNS and CDR2 is SASEGT. The CDR3 runs to 15 residues. V was pared by 5 bases and J by 11 bases, with 15 bases of the junction left unmatched. The CDR3 DNA reads as TGTGCCAGCAGTCGAACCGGGACAGGGAGGAAGAAGGCTTTCTTT. Translating it yields CASSRTGTGRKKAFF.

This clonotype was seen many times. The chain links TRBV6-2 or TRBV6-3 to TRBJ2-2, with 9 bases identical to TRBD2. CDR3 length: 18 residues. Germline V gene lookup returns CDR1 MNHEY and CDR2 SVGEGT. V shed 2 bases and J 5 bases; nucleotides not matched to a gene: 12. As DNA, the CDR3 is TGTGCCAGCAGTTACCCTCGCGGACTAGCGCGAACGACCGGGGAGCTGTTTTTT. The encoded protein is CASSYPRGLARTTGELFF.

The chain uses TRBV6-6 and TRBJ1-2; D uncertain. The CDR3 is 13 residues long. V lost 5 bases, J lost 5 bases, and 12 bases lay in between. Germline-derived CDR1 and CDR2 are MNHNY and SVGAGI (reference sequence). The CDR3 nucleotides read TGTGCCAGCAGTACCGTGGCCCGTTATGGCTACACCTTC. Translated: CASSTVARYGYTF.

Many counts were recorded for this clonotype. The gene calls are TRBV11-2 and TRBJ2-7; possibly TRBD2 for D (5 bases). Per germline, CDR1 SGHAT and CDR2 FQNNGV. Trimming pared 5 bases from V and 1 base from J, leaving 12 bases between. The CDR3 has 14 residues. CDR3 region: CASSPQDFSYEQYF. CDR3 coding DNA: TGTGCCAGCAGCCCTCAGGACTTTTCCTACGAGCAGTACTTC. The full variable domain, in which reference TRBV11-2 and TRBJ2-7 provide the parts outside the CDR3, is EAGVAQSPRYKIIEKRQSVAFWCNPISGHATLYWYQQILGQGPKLLIQFQNNGVVDDSQLPKDRFSAERLKGVDSTLKIQPAKLEDSAVYLCASSPQDFSYEQYFGPGTRLTVT.

In this sample, this clonotype turned up many times. The chain has TRBV4-3 and TRBJ1-2; tentative D call: TRBD1 (6 bases). V lost 0 bases and J lost 4, with 9 bases in between. The germline gives CDR1 LGHNA, CDR2 YSLEER. This CDR3 is built from 14 residues. CDR3: CASSQDRGFYGYTF. DNA of the CDR3: TGCGCCAGCAGCCAAGATAGGGGGTTCTATGGCTACACCTTC.

The V gene is TRBV3-1, the J gene TRBJ2-2, with D perhaps given as TRBD1 or TRBD2 (5 bases each). This CDR3 has 16 residues. Trimming stripped 4 bases from V and 4 bases from J, with 16 bases between. Germline lookup yields CDR1 LGHDT and CDR2 YNNKEL (reference sequence). Here the CDR3 DNA reads TGTGCCAGCAGCCCCATCGGGGCATTAGGCACCGGGGAGCTGTTTTTT. Its protein product is CASSPIGALGTGELFF.

This clonotype was observed a few times. The V gene is TRBV20-1, the J gene TRBJ2-1, with 9 bases matching TRBD2. The CDR3 runs 14 residues. J was trimmed by 2 bases and V by 6 bases; bases with no gene match: 5. Germline CDR1 reads DFQATT; CDR2 reads SNEGSKA (reference sequence). The CDR3 bases are TGCAGTGCCAGTAGCGGGAGTACCTACAATGAGCAGTTCTTC. Protein: CSASSGSTYNEQFF.